The following is a T cell receptor beta chain sequence with its context. Its antigen is unidentified. The data were obtained in a study of T cell responses to AZD1222 COVID-19 vaccine. Overall study findings and caveats: Clonal diversity may have been underestimated, and the donors were mostly white British, with more females than males.

The CDR3 loop spans 12 amino acids. The germline gives CDR1 SGHRS, CDR2 YFSETQ. V lost 4 bases and J lost 11, with 16 bases in between. Method: immunoSEQ multiplex PCR; TCRdb's copy keeps in-frame clones and lacks some. The sample gives some 64,000 clones, 84% of which show up once; less than 9.5% is in the top ten. The sample here was peripheral blood, taken on day 0 of AZD1222 vaccination. This TCR was recovered from an adult in good health. The chain recombines TRBV5-1 with TRBJ2-7; TRBD1 is a possible D gene (5 bases). The CDR3 DNA follows: TGCGCCAGCAGCCCGGACACAATGAGAGAGTACTTC. Amino acids: CASSPDTMREYF.